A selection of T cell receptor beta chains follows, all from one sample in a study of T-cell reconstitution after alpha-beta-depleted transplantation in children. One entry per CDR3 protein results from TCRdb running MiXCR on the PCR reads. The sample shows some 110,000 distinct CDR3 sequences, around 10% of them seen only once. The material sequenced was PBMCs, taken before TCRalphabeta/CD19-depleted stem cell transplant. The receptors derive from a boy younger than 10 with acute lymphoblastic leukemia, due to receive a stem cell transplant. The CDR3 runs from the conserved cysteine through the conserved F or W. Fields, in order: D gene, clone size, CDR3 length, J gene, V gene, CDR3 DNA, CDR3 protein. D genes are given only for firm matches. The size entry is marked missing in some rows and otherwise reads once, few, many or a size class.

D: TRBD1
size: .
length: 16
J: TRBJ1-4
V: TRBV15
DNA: TGTGCCACCAGCAGAGATCTCGACAGGGAGGGCGAAAAACTGTTTTTT
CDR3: CATSRDLDREGEKLFF

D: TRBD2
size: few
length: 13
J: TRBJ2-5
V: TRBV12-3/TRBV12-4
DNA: TGTGCCAGCAGTGTTGGACTAGCGGGAGTCCAGTACTTC
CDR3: CASSVGLAGVQYF

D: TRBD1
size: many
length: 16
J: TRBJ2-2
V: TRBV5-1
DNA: TGCGCCAGCAGCTTGGGACAGGGCTATACTTCCGGGGAGCTGTTTTTT
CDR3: CASSLGQGYTSGELFF

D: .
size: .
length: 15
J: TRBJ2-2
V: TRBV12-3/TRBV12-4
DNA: TGTGCCAGCAGTTTAGGAGATCAGAACACCGGGGAGCTGTTTTTT
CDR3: CASSLGDQNTGELFF

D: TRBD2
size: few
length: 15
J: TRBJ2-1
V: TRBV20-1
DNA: TGCAGTGCTATACGCAGCGGGAGGGCCGAGAATGAGCAGTTCTTC
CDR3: CSAIRSGRAENEQFF

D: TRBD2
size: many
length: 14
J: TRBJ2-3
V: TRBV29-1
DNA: TGCAGCGTTGTCGTAGCGGGAGCAAAAGATACGCAGTATTTT
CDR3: CSVVVAGAKDTQYF

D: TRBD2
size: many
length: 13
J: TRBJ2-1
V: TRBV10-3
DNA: TGTGCCACCTCGGGGGGAGACTACAATGAGCAGTTCTTC
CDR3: CATSGGDYNEQFF

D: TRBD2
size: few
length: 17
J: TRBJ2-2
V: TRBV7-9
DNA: TGTGCCAGCAGCCCGTGGACTAGCGGGAGGCGGGGCGGGGAGCTGTTTTTT
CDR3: CASSPWTSGRRGGELFF

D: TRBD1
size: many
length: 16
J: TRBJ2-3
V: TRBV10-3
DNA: TGTGCCATCAGTCAACTATCAGGGGGCCTCACAGATACGCAGTATTTT
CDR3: CAISQLSGGLTDTQYF

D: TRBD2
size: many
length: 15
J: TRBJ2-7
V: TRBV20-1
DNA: TGCAGTGCTAGGTCTAGCGGGAGCACCCCCTACGAGCAGTACTTC
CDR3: CSARSSGSTPYEQYF

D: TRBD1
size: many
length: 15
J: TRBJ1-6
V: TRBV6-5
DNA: TGTGCCAGCAGTTATTCCGGGACAGGGAATTCACCCCTCCACTTT
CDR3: CASSYSGTGNSPLHF

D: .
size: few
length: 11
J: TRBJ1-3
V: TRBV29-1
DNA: TGCAGCGCCAAGATTGGAAACACCATATATTTT
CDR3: CSAKIGNTIYF

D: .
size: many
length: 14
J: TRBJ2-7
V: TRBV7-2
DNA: TGTGCCAGCAGCTCCGGGCGGATTCGCTACGAGCAGTACTTC
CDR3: CASSSGRIRYEQYF

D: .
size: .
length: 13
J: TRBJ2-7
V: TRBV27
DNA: TGTGCCAGCAGTTTGAGAGAATCCTACGAGCAGTACTTC
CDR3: CASSLRESYEQYF

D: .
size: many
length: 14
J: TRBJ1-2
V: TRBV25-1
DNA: TGTGCCAGCAGTGATCGGGGACGGAACTATGGCTACACCTTC
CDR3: CASSDRGRNYGYTF

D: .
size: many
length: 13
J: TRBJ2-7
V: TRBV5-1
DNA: TGCGCCAGCAGAGGGCCGAACTCCTACGAGCAGTACTTC
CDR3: CASRGPNSYEQYF

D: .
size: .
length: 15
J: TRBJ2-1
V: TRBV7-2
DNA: TGTGCCAGCAGTCTGTACGGCGGAGCTTACAATGAGCAGTTCTTC
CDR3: CASSLYGGAYNEQFF

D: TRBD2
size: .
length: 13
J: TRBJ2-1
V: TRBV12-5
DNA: TGTGCTAGTGGTTTGGTACGGGGGGGTGAGCAGTTCTTC
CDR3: CASGLVRGGEQFF

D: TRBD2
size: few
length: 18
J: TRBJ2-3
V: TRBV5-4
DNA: TGTGCCAGCAGCGCACCTAAACTAGCGGGAGGAGGGTCAGATACGCAGTATTTT
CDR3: CASSAPKLAGGGSDTQYF

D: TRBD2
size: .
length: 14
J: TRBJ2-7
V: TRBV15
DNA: TGTGCCACCAGCAGAGCTCGGGGGGTTGGGGAGCAGTACTTC
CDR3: CATSRARGVGEQYF

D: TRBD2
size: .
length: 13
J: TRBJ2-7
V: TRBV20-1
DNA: TGCAGTGCTAGAAGAACTCAAGCGGGGGAGCAGTACTTC
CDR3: CSARRTQAGEQYF

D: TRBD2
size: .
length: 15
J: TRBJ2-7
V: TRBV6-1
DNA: TGTGCCAGCAGCCTGGACGGCTCGGGGGGCTACGAGCAGTACTTC
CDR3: CASSLDGSGGYEQYF

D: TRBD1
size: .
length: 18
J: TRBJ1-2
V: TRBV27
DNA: TGTGCCAGCAGTCCCCCACGGGACAGGGTTTGGTCTAACTATGGCTACACCTTC
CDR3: CASSPPRDRVWSNYGYTF

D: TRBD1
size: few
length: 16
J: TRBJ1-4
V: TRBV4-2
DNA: TGTGCCAGCAGCCAAGAAGTAGCACAGGGGGATGAAAAACTGTTTTTT
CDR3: CASSQEVAQGDEKLFF

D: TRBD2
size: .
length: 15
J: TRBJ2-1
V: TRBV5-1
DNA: TGCGCCAGCAGCCCCGGGCTAGCGGGTTACAACCAGCTGTTCTTC
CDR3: CASSPGLAGYNQLFF

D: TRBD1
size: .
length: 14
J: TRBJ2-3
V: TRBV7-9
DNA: TGTGCCAGCAGCCTTCTCGACAGGGAGGATACGCAGTATTTT
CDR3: CASSLLDREDTQYF

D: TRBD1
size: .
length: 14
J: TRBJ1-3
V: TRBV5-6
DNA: TGTGCCAGCAGCCCGACAGGGTACGGAAACACCATATATTTT
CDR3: CASSPTGYGNTIYF

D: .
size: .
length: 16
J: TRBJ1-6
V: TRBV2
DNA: TGTGCCAGCAGTGAAGCATCAGGGTGGTCGGATTCACCCCTCCACTTT
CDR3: CASSEASGWSDSPLHF

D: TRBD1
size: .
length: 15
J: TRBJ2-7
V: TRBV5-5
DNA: TGTGCCAGCAGCTTCGGTCCGGGACAGATCTACGAGCAGTACTTC
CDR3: CASSFGPGQIYEQYF

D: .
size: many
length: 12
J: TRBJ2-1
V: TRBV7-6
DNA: TGTGCCAGCAGCCTAGGAGGCCATGAGCAGTTCTTC
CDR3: CASSLGGHEQFF

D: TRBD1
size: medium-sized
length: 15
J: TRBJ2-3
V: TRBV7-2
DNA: TGTGCCAGCAGCTTAGAGGACAGGAGCACAGATACGCAGTATTTT
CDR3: CASSLEDRSTDTQYF

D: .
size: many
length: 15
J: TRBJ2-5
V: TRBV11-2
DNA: TGTGCCAGCAGCCCCTTGGGGGCAGGGTGGGAGACCCAGTACTTC
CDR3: CASSPLGAGWETQYF

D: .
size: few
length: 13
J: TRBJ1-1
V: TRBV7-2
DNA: TGTGCCAGCAGCGCCAGGGGCTGGACTGAAGCTTTCTTT
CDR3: CASSARGWTEAFF

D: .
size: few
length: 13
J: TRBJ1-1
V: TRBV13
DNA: TGTGCCAGCAGCGGGCTGGGGTGGACTGAAGCTTTCTTT
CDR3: CASSGLGWTEAFF

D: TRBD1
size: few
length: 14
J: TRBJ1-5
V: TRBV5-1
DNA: TGCGCCAGCAGCCCCGACAGGGTCGATCAGCCCCAGCATTTT
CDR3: CASSPDRVDQPQHF

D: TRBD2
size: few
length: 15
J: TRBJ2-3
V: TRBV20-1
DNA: TGCAGGCCGGAGCGAGTAGCGGGAGTGCCAGATACGCAGTATTTT
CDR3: CRPERVAGVPDTQYF

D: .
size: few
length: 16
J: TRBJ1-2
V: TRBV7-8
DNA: TGTGCCAGCAGCTTAGCGGTTGACGGTTCTAACTATGGCTACACCTTC
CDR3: CASSLAVDGSNYGYTF

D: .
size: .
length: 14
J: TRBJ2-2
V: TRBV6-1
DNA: TGTGCCAGCAGAAAGAGCGGGTTTACCGGGGAGCTGTTTTTT
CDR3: CASRKSGFTGELFF

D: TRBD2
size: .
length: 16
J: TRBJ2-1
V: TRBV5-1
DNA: TGCGCCAGCAGCTCTAGCGGGAGGGCATATTACAATGAGCAGTTCTTC
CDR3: CASSSSGRAYYNEQFF

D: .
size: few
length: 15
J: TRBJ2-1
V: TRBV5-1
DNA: TGCGCCAGCAGCGCGGGGGCAGGACAGATCAATGAGCAGTTCTTC
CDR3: CASSAGAGQINEQFF

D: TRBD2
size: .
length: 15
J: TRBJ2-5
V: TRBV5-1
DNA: TGCGCCAGCAGCCTCACTAGCGGGAGGGAGGCGACCCAGTACTTC
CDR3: CASSLTSGREATQYF

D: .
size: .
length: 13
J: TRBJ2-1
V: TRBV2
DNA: TGTGCCAGCAGGAAAACAGAATACAATGAGCAGTTCTTC
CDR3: CASRKTEYNEQFF

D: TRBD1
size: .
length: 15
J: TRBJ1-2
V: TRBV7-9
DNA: TGTGCCAGCAGCTCCGCGGACAGGGGTGTCCATGGCTACACCTTC
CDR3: CASSSADRGVHGYTF

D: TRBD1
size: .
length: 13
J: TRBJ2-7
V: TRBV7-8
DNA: TGTGCCTGGACCGGACAGGGGAATGCCGAGCAGTACTTC
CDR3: CAWTGQGNAEQYF

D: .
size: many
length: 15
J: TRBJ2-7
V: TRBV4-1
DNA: TGCGCCAGCAGCGGACCGGGCCCAGGGGCCTACGAGCAGTACTTC
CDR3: CASSGPGPGAYEQYF